A single sample is the source of the 23 T cell receptor beta chains below, sequenced in a study of shared clonotypes between healthy human individuals. Assay used: immunoSEQ multiplex PCR; TCRdb lists only in-frame clones, some missing. The table shows 600,000 to 750,000 clones, with around 70% occurring only once. Material: memory CD4+ T cells sorted from blood. Sample subset: CD45RA-negative fraction. All receptors derive from a woman aged 25 to 39 in good health.

A few counts support this clone. This chain joins TRBV27 and TRBJ1-1; D is unclear. The CDR3 consists of 15 residues. The germline gives CDR1 MNHEY, CDR2 SMNVEV (reference sequence). Trimming cost V 8 bases and J 3 bases, with 19 bases left between them. For the CDR3, the DNA is TGTGCCAGCTTTCCTTTGAGGCTCGGAGACACTGAAGCTTTCTTT. Its translation: CASFPLRLGDTEAFF.

V and J are TRBV11-3 and TRBJ2-1; 10 nucleotides align to TRBD2. The CDR3 runs to 16 residues. Germline V gene lookup returns CDR1 SGHNT and CDR2 YENEEA. The junction had 5 bases not matched to a gene; V was cut back by 1 base and J by 5 bases. CDR3 bases: TGTGCCAGCAGCTTAGGGGGGACTAGCGAGAACAATGAGCAGTTCTTC. Its protein is CASSLGGTSENNEQFF.

J is TRBJ2-5 and V is TRBV28; 14 bases map to TRBD2. The CDR3 spans 13 residues. Germline CDR1 and CDR2: MDHEN and SYDVKM. The V gene end was trimmed by 8 bases and the J gene end by 6 bases; junction bases not matched to a gene: 2. CDR3 DNA: TGTGCCAGCGGGACTAGCGGGAGAAAGACCCAGTACTTC. Its protein is CASGTSGRKTQYF.

The chain joins TRBV4-1 to TRBJ2-7; the match to TRBD2 covers 12 bases. The V and J ends lost 4 bases and 2 bases, in that order; junction bases with no gene match: 0. CDR1 is MGHRA and CDR2 is YSYEKL in the germline V gene. The length of the CDR3 is 14 residues. CDR3 nucleotide sequence: TGCGCCAGCAGCCGGACTAGCGGGACCTACGAGCAGTACTTC. Translating it yields CASSRTSGTYEQYF.

The chain couples TRBV7-2 to TRBJ1-5; no firm D call. Per germline, CDR1 SGHTA and CDR2 FQGNSA. V lost 5 bases and J 7 bases, leaving 12 bases between the germline ends. The CDR3 spans 13 residues. This chain's CDR3 is CASSLDNMQPQHF. CDR3 coding DNA: TGTGCCAGCAGCCTCGACAACATGCAGCCCCAGCATTTT.

There are many counts of this clone. This chain links TRBV18 with TRBJ1-2, with D uncertain. There are 14 residues in the CDR3. V lost 2 bases to trimming and J lost 4 bases, with 11 bases between them. Germline values: CDR1 KGHSH, CDR2 LQKENI. DNA of the CDR3: TGTGCCAGCTCACCAGCTACCGCCACCTATGGCTACACCTTC. It codes for CASSPATATYGYTF.

This chain uses TRBV30 with TRBJ2-5; 13 bases agree with TRBD2. Trimming at V came to 8 bases and at J to 5 bases, leaving 11 bases not matched to a gene. The CDR3 loop spans 15 amino acids. CDR1 is GTSNPN, CDR2 SVGIG, per germline (reference sequence). Here the CDR3 reads CALSRSTSGRETQYF. In nucleotides, the CDR3 is TGTGCCCTATCACGATCGACTAGCGGGAGGGAGACCCAGTACTTC.

The rearrangement uses TRBV11-2 and TRBJ1-1; perhaps TRBD1 as D (6 bases). The ends were cut back, 10 bases at V and 0 bases at J, with 18 bases in the middle. The CDR3 consists of 15 residues. From germline, CDR1 is SGHAT and CDR2 FQNNGV. The CDR3 is CAIQIGAGVNTEAFF. The CDR3 region has the DNA TGTGCCATTCAGATTGGGGCAGGGGTGAACACTGAAGCTTTCTTT.

The genes are TRBV28 and TRBJ2-7; the D call may be TRBD1 or TRBD2 (5 bases each). This CDR3 has 13 amino acids. The germline CDR1 and CDR2 sequences are MDHEN and SYDVKM. V lost 3 bases and J 2 bases, leaving 8 bases between the germline ends. DNA for the CDR3: TGTGCCAGCAGTTTGGGACCCACCTACGAGCAGTACTTC. Encoded protein: CASSLGPTYEQYF.

The rearrangement uses TRBV28 and TRBJ1-5; D not certain. V lost 4 bases, J lost 4 bases, and 23 bases lay in between. The CDR3 contains 18 residues. Germline CDR1 reads MDHEN; CDR2 reads SYDVKM. CDR3 nucleotide sequence: TGTGCCAGCAGTTCATCCCGGGTTTACCGTTTAGGTAATCAGCCCCAGCATTTT. Amino acid sequence: CASSSSRVYRLGNQPQHF.

The J gene is TRBJ1-6, the V gene TRBV7-9; D not resolved. Per the germline V gene, CDR1 is SEHNR and CDR2 is FQNEAQ (reference sequence). V lost 5 bases and J lost 6, with 14 bases in between. The CDR3 loop spans 15 amino acids. The chain's CDR3 is CASSREDAANSPLHF. The CDR3 DNA is TGTGCCAGCAGCAGAGAAGACGCGGCTAATTCACCCCTCCACTTT.

This chain links TRBV15 with TRBJ1-1; D unclear. V was trimmed by 0 bases and J by 11 bases, leaving 13 bases between them. This CDR3 is built from 13 residues. The germline CDR1 and CDR2 sequences are LNHNV and YYDKDF (reference sequence). The CDR3 DNA reads TGTGCCACCAGCAGAGACGTTGCCCGGCGGGCTTTCTTT. It translates to CATSRDVARRAFF.

The J gene is TRBJ1-1, the V gene TRBV2; no clear D gene. The germline V and J ends were trimmed by 10 bases and 1 base, with 10 bases remaining between them. This CDR3 comprises 12 residues. Per germline, CDR1 SNHLY and CDR2 FYNNEI. CDR3 loop: CATSPGNTEAFF. CDR3 bases: TGTGCCACCAGCCCAGGGAACACTGAAGCTTTCTTT.

The chain recombines TRBV29-1 with TRBJ2-7; tentative D call: TRBD1 (6 bases). The CDR3 runs 11 residues. V gave up 3 bases and J gave up 7 bases, with 10 bases separating them. Germline V gene data show CDR1 as SQVTM and CDR2 as ANQGSEA. CDR3 sequence reads: CSVDTGWEQYF. The CDR3 DNA is TGCAGCGTTGACACAGGGTGGGAGCAGTACTTC.

This chain joins TRBV20-1 and TRBJ2-7; D remains ambiguous. Deletions cut 6 bases from V and 6 bases from J, with 12 bases between. CDR1 is DFQATT and CDR2 is SNEGSKA in the germline V gene (reference sequence). CDR3 length equals 11 residues. CDR3 protein: CSAGWVAEQYF. CDR3 nucleotides: TGCAGTGCCGGCTGGGTGGCCGAGCAGTACTTC.

This chain joins TRBV25-1 and TRBJ1-2; 8 bases fit TRBD1. CDR3 size: 13 residues. Trimming at V came to 3 bases and at J to 8 bases, leaving 5 bases not matched to a gene. Germline CDR1 is MGHDK and CDR2 is SYGVNS. Here the CDR3 DNA reads TGTGCCAGCAGTGATAAGACAGGGGTCGGCTACACCTTC. Amino acids: CASSDKTGVGYTF.

In this sample, this clone turned up a few times. The chain recombines TRBV5-1 with TRBJ2-5; maybe TRBD2 (5 bases). Germline assignment: CDR1 SGHRS and CDR2 YFSETQ. This CDR3 is built from 13 residues. The V end was cut by 1 base, the J end by 5 bases, with 9 bases between. The CDR3 is CASSLLGAETQYF. The CDR3 DNA reads TGCGCCAGCAGCTTGTTGGGAGCTGAGACCCAGTACTTC.

The sample holds many counts of this clone. Other DNA sequences from this sample encode an identical CDR3 as well. The J gene is TRBJ1-5, the V gene TRBV28, with a tentative D call TRBD1 (6 bases). Germline CDR1 and CDR2: MDHEN and SYDVKM. The V gene lost 5 bases and the J gene lost 6 bases, with 14 bases spanning the gap. This CDR3 region has 14 residues. The CDR3 reads CASSTGSGSQPQHF. DNA of the CDR3: TGTGCCAGCAGTACAGGGTCAGGGAGTCAGCCCCAGCATTTT.

This chain connects TRBV27 to TRBJ1-2, with 9 bases identical to TRBD1. V dropped 5 bases and J dropped 4; count of bases not matched to a gene: 2. In germline, CDR1 is MNHEY, CDR2 SMNVEV (reference sequence). This CDR3 is built from 13 residues. The DNA for the CDR3 is TGTGCCAGCAGTAAGACAGGGGGCTATGGCTACACCTTC. Translated, it gives CASSKTGGYGYTF.

The rearrangement uses TRBV18 and TRBJ1-1; 7 bases agree with TRBD1. This CDR3 spans 16 amino acids. Per germline, CDR1 KGHSH and CDR2 LQKENI. V lost 4 bases to trimming and J lost 5 bases; unmatched junction nucleotides: 13. The CDR3 DNA follows: TGTGCCAGCTCACTAGGGAGCCCAGGGGGTCCGACTGAAGCTTTCTTT. It codes for CASSLGSPGGPTEAFF. Looking up the rest from reference TRBV18 and TRBJ1-1 gives the full variable domain: NAGVMQNPRHLVRRRGQEARLRCSPMKGHSHVYWYRQLPEEGLKFMVYLQKENIIDESGMPKERFSAEFPKEGPSILRIQQVVRGDSAAYFCASSLGSPGGPTEAFFGQGTRLTVV.

This clone was found many times. The rearrangement joins TRBV7-9 to TRBJ1-4; D is ambiguous. The V gene's germline CDR1 is SEHNR and CDR2 FQNEAQ (reference sequence). V was pared by 5 bases and J by 0 bases, with 7 bases between. The CDR3 length is 14 residues. CDR3 sequence (DNA): TGTGCCAGCAGCCGGGGTTCAACTAATGAAAAACTGTTTTTT. It is translated as CASSRGSTNEKLFF.

The chain combines TRBV14 with TRBJ1-3; tentatively, D is TRBD1 (6 bases). Germline loops: CDR1 SGHDN, CDR2 FVKESK. The CDR3 loop spans 15 amino acids. Trimming removed 4 bases from V and 0 bases from J, with 10 bases in between. CDR3 coding DNA: TGTGCCAGCAGCCGCCAGGGGAGCTCTGGAAACACCATATATTTT. Translated: CASSRQGSSGNTIYF.

This clone was counted ten times or more. This sample includes further DNA sequences coding for the same CDR3. This sequence joins TRBV30 and TRBJ1-1; possibly TRBD1 for D (6 bases). V lost 1 base, J lost 1 base, and 7 bases lay in between. The CDR3 contains 13 residues. Per the germline V gene, CDR1 is GTSNPN and CDR2 is SVGIG (reference sequence). The CDR3 spells CAWSGTANTEAFF. The DNA for the CDR3 is TGTGCCTGGAGTGGGACAGCGAACACTGAAGCTTTCTTT.